This entry features one T cell receptor beta chain sequence. Its specificity is unknown. The data originate from a study of T cell responses to AZD1222 COVID-19 vaccine. Whole-study findings and limits: Vaccine-associated CD4 TCRs spanned spike, dominant at 160-218 and 743-854.

The assay was immunoSEQ multiplex PCR, and TCRdb's table has in-frame clones only and misses some. The sample includes some 200,000 clones, 94% of them seen just once. This CDR3 comprises 17 residues. Germline V gives CDR1 SGHDN, CDR2 FVKESK. V dropped 4 bases and J dropped 1 base, with 17 bases sitting between them. The V call is TRBV14, the J call TRBJ2-1; maybe TRBD2 (7 bases). This specimen consisted of peripheral blood, obtained 28 days after the second dose of the MenACWY control vaccine. The sequence derives from an adult who received the MenACWY meningococcal vaccine as a control. The CDR3 DNA is TGTGCCAGCAGCCCCCGACGGGGGGCACTGTCCTACAATGAGCAGTTCTTC. It translates to CASSPRRGALSYNEQFF. Filled out from reference TRBV14 and TRBJ2-1, the complete variable domain reads EAGVTQFPSHSVIEKGQTVTLRCDPISGHDNLYWYRRVMGKEIKFLLHFVKESKQDESGMPNNRFLAERTGGTYSTLKVQPAELEDSGVYFCASSPRRGALSYNEQFFGPGTRLTVL.